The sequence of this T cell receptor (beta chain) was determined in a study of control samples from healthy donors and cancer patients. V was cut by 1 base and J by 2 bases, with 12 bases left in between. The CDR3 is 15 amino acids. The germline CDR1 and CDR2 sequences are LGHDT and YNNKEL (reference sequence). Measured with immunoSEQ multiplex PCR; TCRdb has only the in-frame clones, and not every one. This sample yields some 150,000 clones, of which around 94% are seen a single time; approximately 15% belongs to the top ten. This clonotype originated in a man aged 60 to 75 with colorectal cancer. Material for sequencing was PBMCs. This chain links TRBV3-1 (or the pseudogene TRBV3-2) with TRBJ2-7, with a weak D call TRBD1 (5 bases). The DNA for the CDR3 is TGTGCCAGCAGCCAAGTATCAGGGTCCCCCTACGAGCAGTACTTC. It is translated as CASSQVSGSPYEQYF.